This T cell receptor beta chain is drawn from a study of T cells in pancreatic ductal adenocarcinoma. Study conclusions and caveats: The resected pancreatic cancer cohort was biased toward the minority with early-stage disease. Blood had more productive templates and 8 to 9.5-fold more unique clonotypes than tumor. Enrichment of CD45RO+ effector over naive T cells in tumors may bias clonality. No significant tumor-blood clonality difference; means were about 0.11 and 0.072.

Surgery without prior neoadjuvant therapy was the treatment of the selected pancreatic ductal adenocarcinoma patients. Germline-derived CDR1 and CDR2 are SGHAT and FQNNGV. Trimming left V 5 bases short and J 10 bases short, with 12 bases between. The CDR3 spans 13 residues. The table came from immunoSEQ multiplex PCR; TCRdb's copy has only in-frame clones and leaves some out. The sample comprises 11,000 or so clones, around 86% of which are singletons, and roughly a sixth rests with the top ten. A note on this clone: Its antigen is as yet unknown.

The TCR originated in a human donor with pancreatic ductal adenocarcinoma. The V call is TRBV11-2, the J call TRBJ2-6; D is unclear. The sample consisted of PBMCs. CDR3 sequence reads: CASSPSLGNVLTF. CDR3 DNA sequence: TGTGCCAGCAGCCCGTCCCTAGGAAACGTCCTGACTTTC.